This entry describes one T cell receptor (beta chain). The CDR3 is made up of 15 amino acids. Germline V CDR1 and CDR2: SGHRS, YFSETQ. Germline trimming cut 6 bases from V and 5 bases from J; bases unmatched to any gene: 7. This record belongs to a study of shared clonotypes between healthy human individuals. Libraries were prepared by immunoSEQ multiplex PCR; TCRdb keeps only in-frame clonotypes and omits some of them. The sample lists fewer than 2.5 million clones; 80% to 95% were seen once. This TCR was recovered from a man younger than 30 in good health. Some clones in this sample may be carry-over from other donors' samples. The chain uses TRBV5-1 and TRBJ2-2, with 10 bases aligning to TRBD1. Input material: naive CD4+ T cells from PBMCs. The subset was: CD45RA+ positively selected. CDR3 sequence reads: CASTGTGDLTGELFF. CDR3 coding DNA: TGCGCCAGCACCGGGACAGGGGATTTGACCGGGGAGCTGTTTTTT.